This T cell receptor (beta chain) was recorded in a study of OX40 agonist ivuxolimab in advanced cancers. On the study more broadly: Three patients responded partially, comprising one with hepatocellular carcinoma and two with cutaneous melanoma.

People who had autoimmune disease history or systemic immunosuppression were excluded. Only in-frame clones appear in the TCRdb table, and some are missing; sequencing was by immunoSEQ multiplex PCR. In the table there are more than 80,000 clones, under 90% of which are singletons. Unmatched junction bases numbered 20, after V lost 5 bases and J lost 7 bases. Germline assignment: CDR1 SEHNR and CDR2 FQNEAQ (reference sequence). The CDR3 extends over 19 amino acids. Source: CD4+ or CD8+ T cells sorted from blood, taken in a trial of the OX40 agonist ivuxolimab. V gene TRBV7-9 combines with J gene TRBJ1-4; TRBD1 matches 9 bases. The origin of this receptor is an adult with an advanced solid tumor such as melanoma, head and neck, liver or kidney cancer. The CDR3 DNA follows: TGTGCCAGCAGCCCGGACCGAGGACAGGGGAACCTAGCCGGTGAAAAACTGTTTTTT. As protein: CASSPDRGQGNLAGEKLFF.